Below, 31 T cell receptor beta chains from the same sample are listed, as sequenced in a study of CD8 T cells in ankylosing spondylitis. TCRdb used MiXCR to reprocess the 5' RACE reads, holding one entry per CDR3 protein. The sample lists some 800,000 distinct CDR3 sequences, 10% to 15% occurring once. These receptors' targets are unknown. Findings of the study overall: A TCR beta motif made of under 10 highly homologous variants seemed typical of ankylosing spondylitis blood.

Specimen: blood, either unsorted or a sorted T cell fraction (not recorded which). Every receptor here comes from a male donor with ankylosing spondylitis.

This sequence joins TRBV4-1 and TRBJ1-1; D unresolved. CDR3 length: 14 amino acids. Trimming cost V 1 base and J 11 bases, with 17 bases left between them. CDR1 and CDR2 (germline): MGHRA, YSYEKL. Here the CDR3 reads CASSQVLGFSRAFF. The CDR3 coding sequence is TGCGCCAGCAGCCAAGTCCTAGGGTTTTCCCGGGCTTTCTTT.

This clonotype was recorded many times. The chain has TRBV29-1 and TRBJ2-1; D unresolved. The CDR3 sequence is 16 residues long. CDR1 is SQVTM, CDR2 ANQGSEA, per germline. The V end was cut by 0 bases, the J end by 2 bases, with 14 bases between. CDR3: CSVEDYGPITYNEQFF. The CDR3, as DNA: TGCAGCGTTGAAGATTATGGGCCAATTACCTACAATGAGCAGTTCTTC.

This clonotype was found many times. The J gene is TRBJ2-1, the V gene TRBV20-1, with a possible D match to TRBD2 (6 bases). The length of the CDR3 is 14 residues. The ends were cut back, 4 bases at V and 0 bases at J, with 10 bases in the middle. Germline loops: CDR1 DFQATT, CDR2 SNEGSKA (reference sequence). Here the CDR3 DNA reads TGCAGTGCTATTAGCGGCAGCTCCTACAATGAGCAGTTCTTC. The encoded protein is CSAISGSSYNEQFF.

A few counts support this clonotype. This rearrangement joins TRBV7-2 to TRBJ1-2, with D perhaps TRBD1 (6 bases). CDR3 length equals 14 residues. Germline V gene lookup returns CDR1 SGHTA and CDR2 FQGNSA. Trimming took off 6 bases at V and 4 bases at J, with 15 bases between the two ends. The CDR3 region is CASSLGAEIYGYTF. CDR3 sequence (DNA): TGTGCCAGCAGTTTGGGGGCCGAGATCTATGGCTACACCTTC.

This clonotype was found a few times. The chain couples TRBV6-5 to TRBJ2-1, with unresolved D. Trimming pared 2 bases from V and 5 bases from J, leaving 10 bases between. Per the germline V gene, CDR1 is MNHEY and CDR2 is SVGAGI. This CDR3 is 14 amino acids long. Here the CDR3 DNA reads TGTGCCAGCAGTTACCTTCGGCAGCACAATGAGCAGTTCTTC. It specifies CASSYLRQHNEQFF.

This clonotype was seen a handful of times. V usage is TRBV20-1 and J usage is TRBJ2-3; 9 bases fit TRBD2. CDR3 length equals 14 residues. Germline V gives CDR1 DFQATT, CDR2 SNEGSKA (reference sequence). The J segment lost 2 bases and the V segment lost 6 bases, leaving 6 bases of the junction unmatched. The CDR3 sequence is CSAPLAGTTDTQYF. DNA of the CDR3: TGCAGTGCCCCCCTAGCGGGGACCACAGATACGCAGTATTTT.

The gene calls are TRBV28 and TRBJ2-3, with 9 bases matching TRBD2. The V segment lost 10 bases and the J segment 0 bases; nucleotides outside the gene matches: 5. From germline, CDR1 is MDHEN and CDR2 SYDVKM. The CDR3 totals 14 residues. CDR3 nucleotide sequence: TGTGCCACCCTGACTAGCGGAAGCACAGATACGCAGTATTTT. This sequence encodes CATLTSGSTDTQYF.

The CDR3 protein is CSARVETFPYEQYF. For the CDR3, the DNA is TGCAGTGCTAGGGTAGAGACTTTTCCCTACGAGCAGTACTTC. This sequence joins TRBV20-1 and TRBJ2-7; D remains ambiguous. Trimming took 3 bases from V and 2 from J, leaving 14 bases between them. The CDR3 contains 14 residues. CDR1 is DFQATT and CDR2 is SNEGSKA in the germline V gene (reference sequence).

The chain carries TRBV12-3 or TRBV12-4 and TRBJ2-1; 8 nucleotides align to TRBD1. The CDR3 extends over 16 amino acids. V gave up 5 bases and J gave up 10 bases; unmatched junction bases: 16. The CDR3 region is CASSPSPGTGSFEQFF. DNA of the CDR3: TGTGCCAGCAGTCCAAGTCCCGGGACAGGTTCATTCGAGCAGTTCTTC.

CDR3 amino acids: CSASWGTNEKLFF. The CDR3 bases are TGCAGTGCTAGTTGGGGGACTAATGAAAAACTGTTTTTT. The chain employs TRBV20-1 and TRBJ1-4; a possible D gene is TRBD1 (5 bases). The CDR3 sequence is 13 residues long. V lost 3 bases and J lost 2, with 7 bases in between. CDR1 is DFQATT and CDR2 is SNEGSKA in the germline V gene (reference sequence).

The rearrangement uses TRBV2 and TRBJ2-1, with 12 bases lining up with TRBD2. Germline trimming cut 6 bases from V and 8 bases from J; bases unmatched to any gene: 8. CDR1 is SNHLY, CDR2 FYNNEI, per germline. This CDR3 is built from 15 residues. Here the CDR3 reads CASSELAGGGDEQFF. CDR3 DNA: TGTGCCAGCAGCGAGCTAGCGGGAGGGGGGGATGAGCAGTTCTTC.

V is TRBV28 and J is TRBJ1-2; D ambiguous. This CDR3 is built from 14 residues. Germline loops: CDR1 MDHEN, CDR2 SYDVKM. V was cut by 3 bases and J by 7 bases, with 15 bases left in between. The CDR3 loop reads CASSFWQSRRGYTF. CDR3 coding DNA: TGTGCCAGCAGTTTTTGGCAGTCTCGACGTGGCTACACCTTC.

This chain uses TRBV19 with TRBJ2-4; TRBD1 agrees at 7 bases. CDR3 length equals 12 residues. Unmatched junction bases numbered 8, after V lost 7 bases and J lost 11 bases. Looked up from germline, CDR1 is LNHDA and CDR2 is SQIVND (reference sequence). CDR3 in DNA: TGTGCCAGTACCTCGGACAGGACTGTTCAGTACTTC. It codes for CASTSDRTVQYF.

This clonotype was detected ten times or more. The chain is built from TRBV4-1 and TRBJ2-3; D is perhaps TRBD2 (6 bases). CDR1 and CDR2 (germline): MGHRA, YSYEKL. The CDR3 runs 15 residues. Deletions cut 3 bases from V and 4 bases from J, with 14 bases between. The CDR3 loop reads CASSHGRGSADTQYF. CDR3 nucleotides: TGCGCCAGCAGCCACGGGAGAGGGTCGGCAGATACGCAGTATTTT.

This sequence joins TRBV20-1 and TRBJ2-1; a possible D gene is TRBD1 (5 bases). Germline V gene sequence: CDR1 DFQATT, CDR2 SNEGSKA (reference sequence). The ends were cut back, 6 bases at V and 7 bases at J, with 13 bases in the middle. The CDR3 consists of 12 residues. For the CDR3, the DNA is TGCAGTGCACTACTCAGGGATAATGAGCAGTTCTTC. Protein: CSALLRDNEQFF.

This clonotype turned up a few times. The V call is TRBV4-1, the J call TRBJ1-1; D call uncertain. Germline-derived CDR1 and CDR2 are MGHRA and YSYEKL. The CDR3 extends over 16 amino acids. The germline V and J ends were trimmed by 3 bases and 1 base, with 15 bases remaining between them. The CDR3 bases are TGCGCCAGCAGCCATCGTACCAGCGGAGGGAACACTGAAGCTTTCTTT. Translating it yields CASSHRTSGGNTEAFF.

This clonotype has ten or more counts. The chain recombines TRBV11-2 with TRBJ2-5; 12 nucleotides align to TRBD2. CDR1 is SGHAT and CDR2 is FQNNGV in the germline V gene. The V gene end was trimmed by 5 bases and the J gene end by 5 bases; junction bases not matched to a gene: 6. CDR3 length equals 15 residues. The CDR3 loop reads CASSALAGGHETQYF. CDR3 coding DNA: TGTGCCAGCAGCGCCCTAGCGGGGGGGCACGAGACCCAGTACTTC.

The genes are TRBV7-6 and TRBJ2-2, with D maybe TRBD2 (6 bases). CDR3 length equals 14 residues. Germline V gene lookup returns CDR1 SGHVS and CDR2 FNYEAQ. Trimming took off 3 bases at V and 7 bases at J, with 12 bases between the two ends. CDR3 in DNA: TGTGCCAGCAGCTTTAGGGGAGGAGACGGGGAGCTGTTTTTT. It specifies CASSFRGGDGELFF.

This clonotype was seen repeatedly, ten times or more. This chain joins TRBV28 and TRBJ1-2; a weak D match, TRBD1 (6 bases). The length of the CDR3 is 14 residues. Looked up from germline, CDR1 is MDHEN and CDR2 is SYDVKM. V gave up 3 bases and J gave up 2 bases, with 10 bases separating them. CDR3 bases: TGTGCCAGCAGTTTGGAGGGGGTAAACTATGGCTACACCTTC. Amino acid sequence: CASSLEGVNYGYTF.

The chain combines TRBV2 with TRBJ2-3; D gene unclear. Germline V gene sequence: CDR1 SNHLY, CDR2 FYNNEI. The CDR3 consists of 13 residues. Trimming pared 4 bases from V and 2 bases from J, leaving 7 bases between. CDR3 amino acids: CASSVFITDTQYF. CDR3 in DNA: TGTGCCAGCAGTGTATTCATCACAGATACGCAGTATTTT. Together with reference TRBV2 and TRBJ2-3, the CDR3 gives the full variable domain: EPEVTQTPSHQVTQMGQEVILRCVPISNHLYFYWYRQILGQKVEFLVSFYNNEISEKSEIFDDQFSVERPDGSNFTLKIRSTKLEDSAMYFCASSVFITDTQYFGPGTRLTVL.

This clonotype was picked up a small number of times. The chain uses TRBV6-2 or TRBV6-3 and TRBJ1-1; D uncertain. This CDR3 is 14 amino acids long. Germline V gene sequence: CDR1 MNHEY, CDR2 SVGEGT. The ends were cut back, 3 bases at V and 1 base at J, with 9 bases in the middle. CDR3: CASSYWTGNTEAFF. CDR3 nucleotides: TGTGCCAGCAGTTATTGGACGGGGAACACTGAAGCTTTCTTT.

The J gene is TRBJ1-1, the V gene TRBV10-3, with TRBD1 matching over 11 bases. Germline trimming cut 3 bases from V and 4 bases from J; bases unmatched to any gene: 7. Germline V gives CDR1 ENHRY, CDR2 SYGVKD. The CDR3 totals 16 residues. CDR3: CAISDGQGAGSTEAFF. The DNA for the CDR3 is TGTGCCATCAGTGACGGACAGGGGGCTGGCTCCACTGAAGCTTTCTTT.

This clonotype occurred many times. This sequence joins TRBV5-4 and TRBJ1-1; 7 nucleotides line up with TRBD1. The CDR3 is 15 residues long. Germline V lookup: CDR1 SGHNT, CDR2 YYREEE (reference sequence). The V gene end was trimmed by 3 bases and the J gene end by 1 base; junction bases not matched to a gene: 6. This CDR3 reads CASSSARDRNTEAFF. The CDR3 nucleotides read TGTGCCAGCAGCTCTGCCCGGGACAGGAACACTGAAGCTTTCTTT.

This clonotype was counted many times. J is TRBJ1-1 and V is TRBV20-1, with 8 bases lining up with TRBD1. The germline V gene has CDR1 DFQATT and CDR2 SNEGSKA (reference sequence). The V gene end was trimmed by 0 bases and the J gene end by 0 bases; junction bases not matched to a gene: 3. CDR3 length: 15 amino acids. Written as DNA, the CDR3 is TGCAGTGCTAGAGACTCCAGGGGGCTGAACACTGAAGCTTTCTTT. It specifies CSARDSRGLNTEAFF.

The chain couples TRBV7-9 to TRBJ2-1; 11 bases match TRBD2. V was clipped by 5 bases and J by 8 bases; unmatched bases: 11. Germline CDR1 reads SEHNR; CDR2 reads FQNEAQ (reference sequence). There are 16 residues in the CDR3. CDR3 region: CASSLFSGRAWDEQFF. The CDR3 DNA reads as TGTGCCAGCAGCCTTTTTAGCGGGAGGGCCTGGGATGAGCAGTTCTTC.

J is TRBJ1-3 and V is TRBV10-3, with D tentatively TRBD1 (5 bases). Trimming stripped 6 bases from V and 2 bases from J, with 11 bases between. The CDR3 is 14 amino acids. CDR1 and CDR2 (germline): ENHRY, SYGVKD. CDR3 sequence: CAISGHFAGNTIYF. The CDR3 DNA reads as TGTGCCATCAGCGGACATTTTGCTGGAAACACCATATATTTT.

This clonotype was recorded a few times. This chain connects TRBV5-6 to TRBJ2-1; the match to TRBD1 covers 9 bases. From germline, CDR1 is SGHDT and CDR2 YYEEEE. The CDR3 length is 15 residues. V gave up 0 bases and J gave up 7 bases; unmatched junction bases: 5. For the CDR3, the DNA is TGTGCCAGCAGCTTGGCTTGGACAGGGGTAAATGAGCAGTTCTTC. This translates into CASSLAWTGVNEQFF.

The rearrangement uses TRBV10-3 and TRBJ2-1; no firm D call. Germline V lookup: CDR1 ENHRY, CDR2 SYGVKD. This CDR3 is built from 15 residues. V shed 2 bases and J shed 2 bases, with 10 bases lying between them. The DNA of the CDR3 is TGTGCCATCAGTGAGGACGTTCCAACCTACAATGAGCAGTTCTTC. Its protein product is CAISEDVPTYNEQFF.

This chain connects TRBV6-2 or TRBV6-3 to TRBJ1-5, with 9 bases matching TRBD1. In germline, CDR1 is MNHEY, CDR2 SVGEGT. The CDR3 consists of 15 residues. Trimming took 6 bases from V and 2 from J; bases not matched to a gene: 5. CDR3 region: CASRDRGAGNQPQHF. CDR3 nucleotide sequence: TGTGCCAGCAGAGACAGGGGGGCAGGCAATCAGCCCCAGCATTTT.

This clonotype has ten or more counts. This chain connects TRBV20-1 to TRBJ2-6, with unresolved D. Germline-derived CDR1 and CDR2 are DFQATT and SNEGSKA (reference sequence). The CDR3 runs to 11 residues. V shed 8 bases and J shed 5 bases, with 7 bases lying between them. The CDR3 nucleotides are TGCAGTACACTCTGGGCCAACGTCCTGACTTTC. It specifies CSTLWANVLTF.

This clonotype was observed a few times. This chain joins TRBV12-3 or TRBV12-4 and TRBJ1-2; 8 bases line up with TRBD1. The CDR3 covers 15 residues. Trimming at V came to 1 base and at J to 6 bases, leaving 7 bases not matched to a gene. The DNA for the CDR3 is TGTGCCAGCAGTTTAGGGACAGGGTATGAAGATGGCTACACCTTC. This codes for CASSLGTGYEDGYTF.